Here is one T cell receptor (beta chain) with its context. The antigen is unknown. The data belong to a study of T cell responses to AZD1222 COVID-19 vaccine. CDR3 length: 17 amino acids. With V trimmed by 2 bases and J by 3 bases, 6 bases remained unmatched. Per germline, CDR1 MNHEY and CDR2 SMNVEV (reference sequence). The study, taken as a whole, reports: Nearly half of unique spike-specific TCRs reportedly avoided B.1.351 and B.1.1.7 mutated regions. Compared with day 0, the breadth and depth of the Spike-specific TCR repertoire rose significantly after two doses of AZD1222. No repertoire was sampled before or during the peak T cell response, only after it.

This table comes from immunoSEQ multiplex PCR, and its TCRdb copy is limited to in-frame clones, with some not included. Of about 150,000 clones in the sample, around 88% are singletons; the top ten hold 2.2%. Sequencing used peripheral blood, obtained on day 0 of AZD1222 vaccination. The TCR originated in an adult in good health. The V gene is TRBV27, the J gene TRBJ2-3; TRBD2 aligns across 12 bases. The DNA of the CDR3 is TGTGCCAGCAGTTTAAGGCTAGCGGGAGGGCCGACAGATACGCAGTATTTT. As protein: CASSLRLAGGPTDTQYF.